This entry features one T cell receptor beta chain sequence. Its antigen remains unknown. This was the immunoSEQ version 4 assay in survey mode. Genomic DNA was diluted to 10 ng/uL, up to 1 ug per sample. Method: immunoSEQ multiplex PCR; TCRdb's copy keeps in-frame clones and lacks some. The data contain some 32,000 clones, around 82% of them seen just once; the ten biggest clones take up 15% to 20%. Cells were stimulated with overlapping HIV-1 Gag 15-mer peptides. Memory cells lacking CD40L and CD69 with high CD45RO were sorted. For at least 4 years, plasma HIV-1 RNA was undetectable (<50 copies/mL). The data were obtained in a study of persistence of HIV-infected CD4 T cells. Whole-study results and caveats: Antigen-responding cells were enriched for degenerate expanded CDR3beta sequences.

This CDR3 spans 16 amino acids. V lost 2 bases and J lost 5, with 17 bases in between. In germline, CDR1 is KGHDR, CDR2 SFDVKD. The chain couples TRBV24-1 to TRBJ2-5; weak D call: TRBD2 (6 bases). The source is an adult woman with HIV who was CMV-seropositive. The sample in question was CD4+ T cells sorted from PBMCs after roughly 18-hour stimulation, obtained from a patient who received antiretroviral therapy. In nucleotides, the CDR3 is TGTGCCACCAGTGATTGGGGGACTGGCGGGTGGGAGACCCAGTACTTC. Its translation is CATSDWGTGGWETQYF.